This TCR beta chain was found in a study of identical twins. Study-level results: In zero-insertion analyses, partial confounding could arise from invariant MAIT and iNKT cells. The more abundant beta clonotypes in cord blood had fewer insertions, and memory repertoires did not show this.

Using its own MiXCR run on the 5' RACE reads, TCRdb lists one record per CDR3 protein. The sample contains 1,800,000 or so distinct CDR3 sequences, more than 30% of which appear only once. The CDR3 covers 14 residues. Germline CDR1 is SEHNR and CDR2 is FQNEAQ (reference sequence). Deletions cut 4 bases from V and 2 bases from J, with 11 bases between. Note on this clonotype: Its specificity is not known.

Material for sequencing was cord blood. The source of this sequence is a newborn girl in good health. This chain uses TRBV7-9 with TRBJ1-2; D is unclear. The CDR3 coding sequence is TGTGCCAGCAGCTCTCCGGGAAAAAACTATGGCTACACCTTC. Its translation: CASSSPGKNYGYTF. Looking up the rest from reference TRBV7-9 and TRBJ1-2 gives the full variable domain: DTGVSQNPRHKITKRGQNVTFRCDPISEHNRLYWYRQTLGQGPEFLTYFQNEAQLEKSRLLSDRFSAERPKGSFSTLEIQRTEQGDSAMYLCASSSPGKNYGYTFGSGTRLTVV.